The clone carrying this TCR beta chain came up many times. CDR3 length equals 17 residues. Germline trimming cut 0 bases from V and 4 bases from J; bases unmatched to any gene: 8. The germline CDR1 and CDR2 sequences are SGDLS and YYNGEE. This record comes from a study of T cells in Graves' hyperthyroidism and ophthalmopathy. Background on the study: The authors collected peripheral blood at initial diagnosis, before any treatment.

Cells are PBMCs isolated from 10 ml of fresh blood. Using RNA transcripts as the source, TCR beta CDR3 regions were amplified. First-round RT-PCR with HTBI primers amplified the TCR CDR3 region. TCRdb reprocessed the multiplex PCR reads with MiXCR, giving one entry per CDR3 protein. The data contain around 480,000 distinct CDR3 sequences, around an eighth of them singletons. Sequenced sample: blood. This chain connects TRBV9 to TRBJ2-2; 8 bases are a match to TRBD2. This sequence originates from a woman aged 18-29 years with Graves' hyperthyroidism. The CDR3 nucleotides read TGTGCCAGCAGCGTAGATAGGCTAGCGGGTGGCACCGGGGAGCTGTTTTTT. Translation gives CASSVDRLAGGTGELFF. The variable domain in full, completed from reference TRBV9 and TRBJ2-2, reads DSGVTQTPKHLITATGQRVTLRCSPRSGDLSVYWYQQSLDQGLQFLIQYYNGEERAKGNILERFSAQQFPDLHSELNLSSLELGDSALYFCASSVDRLAGGTGELFFGEGSRLTVL.